This record looks at one TCR beta chain sequence and its context. Its antigen is still unknown. Base-call qualities are not available, and no considerably larger clone is one nucleotide away. The data were taken from a study of T-cell reconstitution after alpha-beta-depleted transplantation in children (dated by TCRdb to the mid-2010s). About the study as a whole: Using TCR repertoire profiling, the study quantitatively followed how T-cell immune reconstitution unfolded in children after TCRalphabeta/CD19-depleted allogeneic hematopoietic cell transplantation.

Study-wide conclusions, independent of this receptor: Apparently early alphabetaT-cell count recovery about two months after transplant reportedly relied on only several hundred rapidly expanded clones derived from non-depleted graft cells. In some patients, high TCRbeta diversity at day 60 was attributed to recipient T cells and intrathymic progenitors that had survived conditioning. Hyperexpanded clone frequencies declined over subsequent months; after one year, T-cell counts and TCRbeta diversity were mostly attributed to newly produced T cells.

The sample's treatment or condition label, decoded: allogeneic hematopoietic cell transplantation with graft depleted of TCRalphabeta T cells and CD19 B cells. Transplant recipients were children who received TCRalphabeta/CD19-depleted allogeneic hematopoietic cell grafts. Inclusive of the bounding cysteine and phenylalanine, the CDR3 is 13 residues long. Just the 39-base CDR3 DNA is kept, in frame starting at base 1. V gives up 1 base and J gives up 14 bases, and the segment between their germline ends measures 15 bases. Reading the germline V gene gives CDR1 SGHAT and CDR2 FQNNGV. Library generation was performed with PCR. The instrument was an Illumina HiSeq 2500. Molecular barcoding was employed in the preparation of TCR libraries, with unique molecular identifiers being used to normalize TCRbeta repertoire quantification. The public reads were run again by TCRdb, first through fastp at Q25 and then through MiXCR, and only productive beta chains were kept. All rows with the same CDR3 protein become a single entry with the most common DNA and genes. For this sample there are about 590,000 distinct CDR3 sequences; 10% to 15% appear just once. Of the sample, about 2.2% is held by the ten largest clones.

The sequence was obtained from a male patient younger than 18 who had a stem cell transplant for acute myeloid leukemia, so the T cells may come from the graft donor. The rearrangement combines TRBV11-2 with TRBJ2-1; TRBD1 is perhaps the D gene, given 7 matching bases. The source material was PBMCs, mostly from graft donor cells, sampled 360 days after TCRalphabeta/CD19-depleted stem cell transplant. The CDR3 reads CASSLGASRGEFF. The DNA sequence is as follows: TGTGCCAGCAGCTTAGGGGCTAGCAGGGGGGAGTTCTTC.